This T cell receptor (beta chain) is from a study of shared clonotypes between healthy human individuals. The table came from immunoSEQ multiplex PCR; TCRdb's copy has only in-frame clones and leaves some out. The sample shows about 2.4 million clones, 80% to 95% of them seen only once. The sequencing input was naive CD4+ T cells from PBMCs. Subset described: CD45RA+ positively selected. The sequence derives from a man aged 18 to 35 in good health. Some clones in this sample may be carry-over from other donors' samples.

This CDR3 reads CASRDRGRTNEKLFF. The CDR3 DNA reads as TGTGCCAGCAGGGACAGGGGGCGAACTAATGAAAAACTGTTTTTT. The gene calls are TRBV2 and TRBJ1-4; 11 nucleotides match TRBD1. The V segment lost 6 bases and the J segment 1 base; nucleotides outside the gene matches: 1. From germline, CDR1 is SNHLY and CDR2 FYNNEI. CDR3 length: 15 residues.